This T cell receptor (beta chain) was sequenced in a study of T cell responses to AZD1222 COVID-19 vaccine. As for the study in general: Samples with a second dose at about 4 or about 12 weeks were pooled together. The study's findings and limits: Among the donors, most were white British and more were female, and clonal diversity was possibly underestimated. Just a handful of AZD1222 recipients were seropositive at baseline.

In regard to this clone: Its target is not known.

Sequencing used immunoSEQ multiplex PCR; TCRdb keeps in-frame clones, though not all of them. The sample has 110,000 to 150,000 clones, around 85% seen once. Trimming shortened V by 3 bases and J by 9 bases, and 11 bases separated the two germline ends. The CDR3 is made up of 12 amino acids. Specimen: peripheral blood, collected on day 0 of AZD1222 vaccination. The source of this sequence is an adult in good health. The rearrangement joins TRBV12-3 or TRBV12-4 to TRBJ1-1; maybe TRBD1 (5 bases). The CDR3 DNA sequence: TGTGCCAGCAGTTTGGGACCCAGCAAAGCTTTCTTT. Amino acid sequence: CASSLGPSKAFF.